Sequencing of this T cell receptor (beta chain) was carried out in a study of blood T cells in healthy people across ages (dated by TCRdb to 2015 to 2017). Notes on the research overall: In model experiments, template switching captured roughly one uniquely barcoded TCR beta cDNA molecule for every two T cells. To track age-related changes in TCR beta repertoire diversity, the study relied on deep sequencing normalized with unique cDNA molecular identifiers. To avoid experimental bias, donors of different ages were randomly spread across the sequencing lanes. The study analyzed two additional independent replicas of 1 million unique cDNA reads from the same blood draw for two donors, one aged 18 to 30 and one aged 80 or older. The donors were split into four age groups: young (average around 15 years), middle-aged (around 37), aged (over 55) and long-lived (roughly 77).

The approximately 39 donors, aged about 6 to 95 years, were systemically healthy Caucasian individuals from Russia. Each donor gave 8 to 10 milliliters of peripheral blood, drawn into EDTA-treated Vacutainer tubes. Ficoll-Paque density-gradient centrifugation was used to isolate PBMCs, with at least 6.5 million per sample. Trizol reagent was used to extract total RNA from PBMCs, with at least 5.5 micrograms per sample. For every donor, an aliquot of PBMCs went through flow cytometry to measure the percentages of naive CD45RAhigh/CD27high T cells. Library creation used 5' RACE. The reads were generated on an Illumina HiSeq 2500. A second PCR of about 7 to 12 cycles was run with a J-beta primer mix and a sample-barcoded 5' primer. Each TCR beta cDNA molecule received a unique molecular identifier from a template-switch 5' adaptor carrying 12 random nucleotides. At least 2.5 million CDR3-containing paired-end reads were obtained from each sample. First-strand cDNA synthesis was performed from all RNA using the Mint cDNA synthesis kit, with priming by a TRBC-specific oligonucleotide. Following uracil-DNA glycosylase treatment, a first 18-cycle PCR with universal primers M1SS and BC2_uni_R was performed on all cDNA. Per the authors' processing: For normalization, 1 million high-quality reads, each with a distinct molecular identifier, were randomly selected from each sample. Instead of being binned into consensus sequences, reads that shared molecular identifiers were thrown out. MiTCR, set to a Q25 quality threshold and the strictest error-elimination algorithm, was used for CDR3 identification, clonotype clustering and error correction. A nonparametric unseen species model with Euler transformation was used to estimate a lower bound on total TCR beta diversity. Starting from the raw public reads, TCRdb applied fastp trimming at Q25, assembled clones with MiXCR and retained in-frame beta chains. All rows with the same CDR3 protein become a single entry with the most common DNA and genes. These V and J calls originate from TCRdb's pipeline instead of the authors' own analysis. The sample contains around 1,500,000 distinct CDR3 sequences, over 25% of them found a single time. 7.7% of the sample is taken by the ten largest.

This clonotype was observed once. Its binding antigen is unknown. Being one base from a much bigger clone, this may be a read error. The CDR3 has 14 amino acids, counting the end cysteine and phenylalanine. This entry keeps only the CDR3 DNA: 42 bases, framed from base 1. Between the V and J ends, shortened by 1 base and 11 bases respectively, the junction contains 17 bases. From a lookup of the germline V gene, CDR1 and CDR2 are MNHEY and SVGAGI. The investigation overall reported the following: As age increased, observed TCR beta diversity per million T cells dropped in a roughly linear way, and a significant reduction was already evident by age approximately 40. Compared with the aged group, the long-lived group had more naive CD4+ T cells, fewer expanded clones and increased TCR diversity, a pattern suggesting age selection. A strong correlation was found between observed TCR beta diversity and the percentage of naive T cells measured by flow cytometry. Because profiling used bulk unsorted PBMCs, naive and antigen-experienced compartments could not be compared conclusively. Estimates of total diversity based on one million sequenced T cells were regarded as lower bounds and as underestimates. Because the CMV infection status of the donors was unknown, age-related changes in expanded clonotypes may potentially have been confounded.

This receptor was identified in a woman aged 30 to 39 in good health. Material: blood. The chain couples TRBV6-5 to TRBJ2-5; the D segment might be TRBD1 or TRBD2, since each matches 5 bases. In nucleotides, the sequence is TGTGCCAGCAGTTACTTCGACGGGGAAGGGGAGCAGTACTTC. This gives the protein CASSYFDGEGEQYF.